The present T cell receptor beta chain was sequenced within a study of shared clonotypes between healthy human individuals. Study summary: Samples came from two female and a few male donors aged 18 to 49.

This CDR3 comprises 15 residues. Trimming stripped 3 bases from V and 1 base from J, with 13 bases between. Germline assignment: CDR1 MDHEN and CDR2 SYDVKM. At the deep level, the assay was run. Clones were read by immunoSEQ multiplex PCR, and TCRdb kept only the in-frame ones, dropping some. The top ten clones hold approximately 35% of a sample with 550,000 to 800,000 clones, roughly 91% of them seen once. The chain links TRBV28 to TRBJ2-7, with D possibly TRBD1 on 5 matching bases. The sequencing input was memory CD8+ T cells from PBMCs. Subset in this sample: CD45RO+ cells pooled with CCR7-negative TemRA cells. This TCR came from a man younger than 35 in good health. Some clones in this sample may be carry-over from other donors' samples. The DNA of the CDR3 is TGTGCCAGCAGTTTGGGTCAGGGATTATCCTACGAGCAGTACTTC. This codes for CASSLGQGLSYEQYF.